This T cell receptor beta chain was sequenced during a study of cytomegalovirus exposure and HLA in healthy donors (dated by TCRdb to between 2016 and 2019). With regard to the full study: In an earlier analysis of approximately 640 of the donors, 250 to 300 Gb of sequence data and some 120 million unique TCR beta sequences from about 179 million T cells were reported. In addition to the first cohort of several hundred subjects, a separate validation cohort of 130 or so different subjects was used. Alongside the repertoire data, information on donor age, sex, ethnicity and CMV serostatus was compiled. The study profiled the T cell repertoires of hundreds of subjects by immunosequencing and related them to cytomegalovirus serostatus. The study combined high-throughput TCR immunosequencing, statistical association of individual TCRs with disease status, and machine learning to predict cytomegalovirus infection status. An early release that covered around 590 HLA-typed donors contained around 300 gigabases of sequencing data and tens of millions of unique TCR sequences. Every discovery cohort repertoire had been produced on one sequencing platform. In a later analysis, previously published TCR beta repertoires from 550 to 700 donors were re-analyzed and high-resolution HLA genotyping was added so that TCR occurrence patterns could be studied. The number of typed donors differed by locus: roughly 629-640 for A, B, C, DRB1 and DQB1; 522 for DQA1; 606 for DPA1; and roughly 490 for DPB1. A later genetic analysis took genome-wide SNP genotypes for about 65% of the 666 donors and used that subset as a discovery cohort. An earlier analysis of about 620 of the donors applied high-throughput TCR beta sequencing to assess whether each TCR beta V gene segment acted as functional or pseudogenic. Class I and class II HLA loci were covered by the typing at four-digit resolution. Of the approximately 400 genotyped donors, approximately 80% were placed in the genetic ancestry cluster associated with self-reported Caucasian donors. On average, over 200,000 unique TCR beta nucleotide sequences were sequenced per donor among several hundred genotyped donors of the cohort, with 15% to 20% of those sequences being non-productive. The study aimed to test whether cataloging public T cell receptors could reveal signatures of past pathogen exposure. Four to six DR-DQ haplotypes were handled as single units for association and clustering, since linkage in the cohort was strong. In the later analysis, no new phenotypic data were used to find candidate immune exposures; instead, reliance was placed on TCR beta sequences and their occurrence across donors.

Library prep was done by the immunoSEQ multiplex PCR assay. For the multiplex PCR, a mixture combining 60 forward primers for TCR Vbeta segments and 13 reverse primers for TCR Jbeta segments was used. A multiplex PCR assay on genomic DNA amplified the CDR3 region of rearranged TCR beta genes. The amplified TCR beta libraries were sequenced on the Illumina HiSeq System as 87-base-pair reads. Under the source paper's analysis protocol: Across the 500 to 700 repertoires, a later analysis counted approximately 75 million unique TCR beta chains, some 11 million of which were shared by at least two donors. A nearest-neighbor algorithm error-corrected the raw reads and collapsed the reads into unique sequences, merging closely related sequences to remove PCR and sequencing errors. CDR3 sequences were aligned to IMGT reference sequences to assign V, D and J gene segments. For a sequence to be retained, a match of at least six nucleotides to both a V gene segment and a J gene segment was required. Rearrangements were classified as productive when the CDR3 lacked stop codons and remained in frame with V and J, and all other rearrangements were classified as non-productive. Following IMGT convention, CDR3 was defined as the stretch from the second conserved V-encoded cysteine to the conserved J-encoded phenylalanine. Sequences without an unambiguous match to a single V gene segment were excluded from the earlier analysis of 450 to 750 of the donors. An earlier analysis of fewer than 750 of the donors classified V segments as functional when productive rearrangements were above 56.7% and as segregating when the standard deviation between donors was above 5%. A statistical classification framework was built for diagnosing cytomegalovirus status from the catalog of TCR beta chain sequences. In a later analysis, TCR nucleotide sequences were compared against IMGT/GENE-DB human TR gene sequences so that V and J genes could be assigned. In a later analysis, CDR3 sequences and most-parsimonious VDJ recombination scenarios were assigned using the TCRdist pipeline. In a later analysis, each TCR beta chain was defined by its CDR3 amino acid sequence together with its V-gene family, and reads without a unique V-gene family were excluded. To address suspected cross-contamination and a sequencing artifact, a later analysis removed approximately 590 highly shared, low-generation-probability nucleotide sequences. For each public chain, a later analysis derived a clonal expansion index from normalized ranks of inferred template counts within each repertoire. In a later analysis, generation probabilities were computed using a VDJ recombination model fitted to out-of-frame rearrangements, and the results were checked against IGoR. Hypergeometric tests were used in a later analysis to score TCR-TCR, TCR-HLA and TCR-CMV co-occurrence, with a repertoire-size bias correction applied to the TCR pairs. False discovery rates were estimated in a later analysis by permuting HLA or CMV assignments 20 times. In a later analysis, co-occurring TCRs were grouped using DBSCAN, with TCRdist sequence similarity added in when clustering inside HLA-allele-positive subsets. Co-occurrence clustering excluded repertoires with fewer than 30,000 or more than 120,000 public chains, plus five with anomalous nucleotide sharing. TCRdb took this table from immuneACCESS and kept in-frame rearrangements with V and J called. Such tables lack part of the clones; where checked against another copy, unresolved V genes explain under half of the gap, and the rest is unexplained. That table supplies the V and J calls and clone size; D and trimming were determined from the DNA. Counted in this sample were tens of thousands of clones; roughly 74% of them appeared once. 6.2% of the sample rests with the top ten.

Results the study describes overall, beyond this receptor: CMV serostatus was the only immune exposure information available for the cohort. An earlier analysis of around 540 of the donors showed that most TCR beta V segments appeared in productive rearrangements either about 90% or about 30% of the time, which broadly matched IMGT annotations. A total of around 150 TCR beta chains were listed by the study as associated with cytomegalovirus. A few of the identified cytomegalovirus-associated TCR beta chains were confirmed in vitro to be specific for cytomegalovirus antigens. Specific HLA alleles were associated with roughly 16,000 TCR beta sequences at a false discovery rate of 0.05 in a later analysis. Most CMV-associated TCR beta chains appeared to be HLA-restricted in a later analysis, and the HLA associations seemed to be driven largely by CMV exposure. According to a later genetic analysis, donors in an Asian-associated ancestry cluster had fewer N-insertions in productive TCRs than the approximately 700-donor mean. In both the original and validation cohorts, the classifier was reported to diagnose cytomegalovirus status with high specificity and sensitivity. A further reported finding was that TCR beta sequences accurately predicted the HLA-A and HLA-B alleles for most subjects in the first cohort. Linkage disequilibrium might explain the correlated functional status among segregating V segments, but an unknown experimental factor could not be ruled out. The earlier analysis of about 600 of the donors excluded approximately 17 rarely observed V segments, including chromosome 9 orphons, because counts were too low. Several of the top co-occurrence clusters appeared to be linked to parvovirus B19, influenza, CMV and Epstein-Barr virus, according to a later analysis. A group of highly shared sequence variants was considered likely to be a technical artifact of the sequencing pipeline. An association between a missense DCLRE1C variant and V-gene and J-gene trimming of TCR beta chains was found in a later genetic analysis and replicated in an independent cohort. Roughly uniform sequencing depth across donors was assumed in presence/absence analyses, although this assumption may not hold. Because HLA typing was missing for some donors at each locus, association tests included only the typed subset. Strong co-occurrence of HLA alleles, especially DR and DQ, made assigning TCR associations to individual alleles difficult. Most TCR sequences were observed very rarely across donors, whereas some public TCRs were present in many individuals. The authors suggested that the approach could potentially be generalized to other disease states and immunological phenotypes. The cohort was sequenced for TCR beta chains only, and without alpha or paired-chain data the features that could be detected were limited. Compared with equally common non-associated chains, HLA-associated TCR beta chains in a later analysis were more clonally expanded and had lower generation probabilities. In a later analysis, the rate of TCR association differed among HLA loci, with DRB1 alleles having the most associated TCRs and HLA-C alleles having the fewest.

The cohort comprised several hundred healthy bone marrow donors. At the time of sampling, every cohort member was nominally healthy, though immune exposures that went unrecorded were likely present. The donor tested CMV seropositive, placing the donor among the 250 to 350 seropositive members of the cohort. Every donor gave a peripheral blood sample, and the peripheral blood mononuclear cells from that sample were used for TCR beta sequencing. Genomic DNA extraction from the blood cell samples was performed with the Qiagen DNeasy Blood Extraction Kit. For this clone: Its binding antigen is unknown. One base away there is no much larger clone; base qualities are not given.

What was sequenced was PBMCs. This sequence originates from a woman in her 50s in good health and CMV-seropositive.

The sequenced DNA is TGTGCCAGTAGTATTGAGGCGGGGGGCATAGGGTACAATCAGCCCCAGCATTTT. This gives the protein CASSIEAGGIGYNQPQHF. Rearrangement joined TRBV19 to TRBJ1-5; possibly the D gene is TRBD1, per 6 matching bases. CDR1 LNHDA and CDR2 SQIVND are derived from the germline V gene (reference sequence). The V end loses 3 bases and the J end loses 3 bases, and a stretch of 21 bases separates them. Including the terminal cysteine and phenylalanine, the CDR3 comprises 18 residues. The sequence is cut down to CDR3 DNA, 54 bases in frame from base 1.